A selection of T cell receptor beta chains follows, all from one sample in a study of beta chain features in type 1 diabetes. This table comes from immunoSEQ multiplex PCR, and its TCRdb copy is limited to in-frame clones, with some not included. The sample contains 350,000 to 400,000 clones, about 14% of which appear only once. Sequencing input: naive CD4+ T cells from blood. These receptors originate from a woman aged 18-35 years in good health. The CDR3 runs from the conserved cysteine through the conserved F or W.

>TRBV7-8|TRBJ2-1
CASSIDRGNEQFF
>TRBV7-3|TRBJ2-1
CASSLNPGKEEQFF
>TRBV4-1|TRBJ1-2
CASRLYPGMDGYTF
>TRBV7-9|TRBJ1-1
CASSLVETGAFF
>TRBV27|TRBJ2-1
CASRKAGTRDNEQFF
>TRBV7-9|TRBJ1-2
CASNFNNYGYTF
>TRBV7-2|TRBJ1-2
CASSPQRQGHGYTF
>TRBV2|TRBJ2-1
CASRWDRDLLNEQFF
>TRBV7-2|TRBJ2-3
CASTKGLAGATDTQYF
>TRBV30|TRBJ2-2
CAWTSLDLIGELFF
>TRBV5-1|TRBJ2-4
CASSLTPDRANIQYF
>TRBV25-1|TRBJ2-3
CASSDQAGDTQYF
>TRBV11-2|TRBJ2-3
CASSLASAGTSTDTQYF
>TRBV11-2|TRBJ2-5
CASSLNTNQETQYF
>TRBV30|TRBJ2-5
CAWRPRGRGETQYF
>TRBV29-1|TRBJ1-5
CSVAGLNQPQHF
>TRBV7-2|TRBJ2-7
CASSLVRTSGRAGPYEQYF
>TRBV30|TRBJ2-1
CAWSVDETSLYNEQFF
>TRBV7-9|TRBJ1-1
CASSSPRQDTEAFF
>TRBV5-1|TRBJ2-3
CASSWGRDEDTQYF
>TRBV5-4|TRBJ2-4
CASSLAPQGGAKNIQYF
>TRBV4-2|TRBJ2-3
CASSQESGSGRVTDTQYF
>TRBV10-3|TRBJ2-3
CAISFSGSYTDTQYF
>TRBV28|TRBJ1-4
CASNQGGENEKLFF
>TRBV25-1|TRBJ2-2
CASSAFSGANTGELFF
>TRBV6-6|TRBJ2-1
CAARGELNEQFF
>TRBV6-1|TRBJ1-5
CASSEAGTPYSNQPQHF
>TRBV28|TRBJ1-1
CASSFSPPRNTEAFF
>TRBV5-1|TRBJ2-7
CASSLGGTSTYEQYF
>TRBV15|TRBJ2-7
CATSRRDLAGGHEQYF
>TRBV4-3|TRBJ1-2
CASSQDQGQGNYGYTF
>TRBV19|TRBJ2-1
CASSIDSGAIYNEQFF
>TRBV28|TRBJ2-7
CASSLNRDHEQYF